This entry lists 23 T cell receptor beta chains sequenced from one sample in a study of regulatory T cells in long-lasting Graves disease. The time point was: newly diagnosed GD, antithyroid drugs for less than 3 months. From PBMCs, RNA was extracted and then used to make the TCR library. Building the TCR beta libraries relied on iRepertoire HTBI primers, and CDR3 regions underwent Arm-PCR. TCRdb itself ran the multiplex PCR reads through MiXCR, one entry per CDR3 protein. The table shows roughly 260,000 distinct CDR3 sequences, with about 20% occurring only once. A further study also used this sample, focusing on T cells in Graves' hyperthyroidism and ophthalmopathy.

This material consisted of peripheral blood mononuclear cells (PBMCs), taken at new diagnosis, from a patient treated with antithyroid drugs. The receptors shown here come from a woman aged 30 to 39 with Graves disease.

A note on this clonotype: A read error may be the cause here, since a much bigger clone is one base away. The chain has TRBV13 and TRBJ2-1; TRBD1 aligns across 9 bases. V gave up 6 bases and J gave up 13 bases; unmatched junction bases: 13. Per the germline V gene, CDR1 is PRHDT and CDR2 is FYEKMQ (reference sequence). The CDR3 totals 14 residues. The chain's CDR3 is CASSTTGGQETQFF. CDR3 nucleotide sequence: TGTGCCAGCAGTACTACAGGGGGCCAGGAGACCCAGTTCTTC.

This clonotype appeared many times. For the CDR3, the DNA is TGTGCCAGCAGTCGACCCATAATGGGCGACGAGCAGTACTTC. It is translated as CASSRPIMGDEQYF. V and J are TRBV6-1 and TRBJ2-7; D call uncertain. The CDR3 totals 14 residues. CDR1 and CDR2 from the germline V gene are MNHNS and SASEGT. Trimming took 5 bases from V and 5 from J, leaving 16 bases between them.

This clonotype has at least ten counts. The V call is TRBV19, the J call TRBJ1-5; no definite D call. Trimming stripped 0 bases from V and 1 base from J, with 10 bases between. Germline loops: CDR1 LNHDA, CDR2 SQIVND (reference sequence). The CDR3 contains 16 residues. CDR3 amino acids: CASSIDVRASNQPQHF. The CDR3 DNA is TGTGCCAGTAGTATAGATGTTAGGGCCAGCAATCAGCCCCAGCATTTT.

The V call is TRBV12-3 or TRBV12-4, the J call TRBJ1-1; D uncertain. The CDR3 extends over 14 amino acids. V gave up 5 bases and J gave up 1 base, with 11 bases separating them. The DNA of the CDR3 is TGTGCCAGCAGTGTCCCAGTTTCGAACACTGAAGCTTTCTTT. Its protein is CASSVPVSNTEAFF.

This clonotype was observed at least ten times. The rearrangement joins TRBV10-1 to TRBJ1-1; D is undetermined. The germline V gene has CDR1 WNHNN and CDR2 SYGVQD (reference sequence). The CDR3 runs to 14 residues. V was cut by 2 bases and J by 11 bases, with 18 bases left in between. Here the CDR3 reads CASSEPGSSKGAFF. In DNA, the CDR3 is TGCGCCAGCAGTGAGCCCGGGTCGAGCAAAGGCGCTTTCTTT.

This clonotype was found many times. The rearrangement links TRBV6-1 to TRBJ1-6; D is possibly TRBD1 (5 bases). From germline, CDR1 is MNHNS and CDR2 SASEGT. The CDR3 loop spans 16 amino acids. The V end lost 4 bases, the J end lost 4 bases, and 14 bases lay between the germline ends. CDR3 residues: CASSARWGEYNSPLHF. CDR3 sequence (DNA): TGTGCCAGCAGTGCCCGGTGGGGGGAGTATAATTCACCCCTCCACTTT.

The chain employs TRBV4-1 and TRBJ1-5, with D uncertain. The V and J ends lost 2 bases and 4 bases respectively, with 15 bases between them. In germline, CDR1 is MGHRA, CDR2 YSYEKL. CDR3 length: 16 residues. The CDR3 loop reads CASSQPDRGENQPQHF. The DNA of the CDR3 is TGCGCCAGCAGCCAACCCGACCGGGGAGAAAATCAGCCCCAGCATTTT.

This clonotype was found a few times. The V call is TRBV10-3, the J call TRBJ2-1; 8 nucleotides align to TRBD1. V was pared by 6 bases and J by 7 bases, with 23 bases of the junction left unmatched. This CDR3 region has 19 residues. CDR1 and CDR2 (germline): ENHRY, SYGVKD. CDR3 in DNA: TGTGCCATCAGGATTCCGGGACAGGATCGTGGTAGGGGTTTGAATGAGCAGTTCTTC. This encodes CAIRIPGQDRGRGLNEQFF.

This clonotype was observed at least ten times. The J gene is TRBJ1-5, the V gene TRBV12-3 or TRBV12-4; 7 bases fit TRBD1. Losses at the gene ends were 1 base for V and 3 bases for J; bases not matched to a gene: 15. This CDR3 is 19 amino acids long. CDR3 residues: CASSLGARGRVRNNQPQHF. The CDR3 DNA reads as TGTGCCAGCAGTTTAGGAGCCAGGGGGAGGGTCAGGAACAATCAGCCCCAGCATTTT.

There are many counts of this clonotype. V usage is TRBV12-3 or TRBV12-4 and J usage is TRBJ1-5, with D hard to call. The CDR3 is 12 amino acids. V was trimmed by 6 bases and J by 6 bases, leaving 9 bases between them. The CDR3 region has the DNA TGTGCCAGCAGGGCCGTGGGTCAGCCCCAGCATTTT. As protein: CASRAVGQPQHF.

The rearrangement joins TRBV7-3 to TRBJ2-2; 10 bases align to TRBD2. CDR1 and CDR2 from the germline V gene are SGHTA and FQGTGA. The CDR3 totals 16 residues. V gave up 5 bases and J gave up 1 base; unmatched junction bases: 4. This CDR3 is CASSKGLAKNTGELFF. The CDR3 DNA follows: TGTGCCAGCAGCAAGGGACTAGCGAAGAACACCGGGGAGCTGTTTTTT.

On this clonotype: A much larger clonotype is one base distant, so this may be a read error. Likely a read error: the CDR3 ends without its conserved phenylalanine or tryptophan. The gene calls are TRBV6-1 and TRBJ1-1; a possible D gene is TRBD1 (5 bases). Trimming removed 11 bases from V and 1 base from J, with 14 bases in between. CDR3 length: 13 residues. Per the germline V gene, CDR1 is MNHNS and CDR2 is SASEGT. The CDR3 sequence: CASGGRANTEAFS. The DNA for the CDR3 is TGTGCCTCTGGCGGCAGGGCGAACACTGAAGCTTTCTCT.

This clonotype was detected many times. The chain joins TRBV9 to TRBJ1-3, with D possibly matching TRBD1 (6 bases). CDR1 is SGDLS and CDR2 is YYNGEE in the germline V gene. CDR3 length equals 15 residues. V dropped 2 bases and J dropped 2 bases, with 11 bases sitting between them. CDR3 nucleotide sequence: TGTGCCAGCAGCGTGGACAGCTACCCTGGAAACACCATATATTTT. Translation: CASSVDSYPGNTIYF.

This clonotype has ten or more counts. The chain carries TRBV4-1 and TRBJ1-2; D may be TRBD1 (5 bases). This CDR3 has 15 amino acids. Germline loops: CDR1 MGHRA, CDR2 YSYEKL. V was trimmed by 0 bases and J by 4 bases, leaving 12 bases between them. CDR3 region: CASSQEGPSSYGYTF. The CDR3 nucleotides read TGCGCCAGCAGCCAAGAGGGACCGAGTTCCTATGGCTACACCTTC.

Many counts were recorded for this clonotype. This chain links TRBV3-1 with TRBJ1-2, with D unclear. The CDR3 runs to 14 residues. Germline CDR1 reads LGHDT; CDR2 reads YNNKEL (reference sequence). V dropped 1 base and J dropped 0 bases, with 6 bases sitting between them. CDR3 loop: CASSQGSSNYGYTF. The CDR3 nucleotides are TGTGCCAGCAGCCAAGGATCATCTAACTATGGCTACACCTTC.

This clonotype was seen ten or more times. The chain recombines TRBV7-9 with TRBJ1-5, with D perhaps TRBD1 (5 bases). The CDR3 has 15 amino acids. The V and J ends lost 0 bases and 4 bases respectively, with 10 bases between them. Germline CDR1 SEHNR, CDR2 FQNEAQ (reference sequence). For the CDR3, the DNA is TGTGCCAGCAGCTTAGCGGAGGGGCGTAATCAGCCCCAGCATTTT. Its translation: CASSLAEGRNQPQHF.

The sample holds many counts of this clonotype. This chain uses TRBV4-2 with TRBJ2-5, with D possibly matching TRBD1 (5 bases). The CDR3 runs 14 residues. Germline-derived CDR1 and CDR2 are LGHNA and YNFKEQ. The V and J ends lost 1 base and 5 bases respectively, with 11 bases between them. The CDR3 loop is CASSQGGAWETQYF. The CDR3, as DNA: TGTGCCAGCAGCCAAGGGGGCGCTTGGGAGACCCAGTACTTC.

This clonotype was seen many times. This sequence joins TRBV6-1 and TRBJ1-2; D is possibly TRBD1 (5 bases). Germline CDR1 and CDR2: MNHNS and SASEGT. The CDR3 sequence is 15 residues long. The V and J ends lost 4 bases and 4 bases respectively, with 16 bases between them. The CDR3 sequence is CASSGDLEGSYGYTF. Written as DNA, the CDR3 is TGTGCCAGCAGTGGGGACCTCGAGGGGAGCTATGGCTACACCTTC.

This clonotype was seen a handful of times. At one of its ends the junction is not consistent with the germline gene, which may arise from a read error. This chain joins TRBV27 and TRBJ2-1, with D possibly TRBD2 on 5 matching bases. CDR3 size: 14 residues. From germline, CDR1 is MNHEY and CDR2 SMNVEV (reference sequence). The CDR3 sequence: CVSKDLAGYNEQFF. The CDR3, as DNA: TGTGTCAGCAAGGACTTGGCCGGGTACAATGAGCAGTTCTTC.

The J gene is TRBJ1-3, the V gene TRBV7-9; D gene uncertain. Germline-derived CDR1 and CDR2 are SEHNR and FQNEAQ (reference sequence). This CDR3 has 13 amino acids. The CDR3 nucleotides read TGTGTCACGACGGCTGTCTCTGGAAACACCATATATTTT. It translates to CVTTAVSGNTIYF.

The V and J genes are TRBV12-3 or TRBV12-4 and TRBJ1-1; 10 bases fit TRBD1. V shed 7 bases and J 1 base; nucleotides not matched to a gene: 6. The CDR3 is made up of 15 amino acids. The CDR3 DNA follows: TGTGCCAGCATGTCCGGACAGGGGGAGAACACTGAAGCTTTCTTT. Residues: CASMSGQGENTEAFF.

This clonotype was seen ten or more times. The gene calls are TRBV4-1 and TRBJ2-1; 8 positions agree with TRBD2. The CDR3 has 17 amino acids. The V segment lost 4 bases and the J segment 0 bases; nucleotides outside the gene matches: 8. Germline V gene lookup returns CDR1 MGHRA and CDR2 YSYEKL. The DNA for the CDR3 is TGCGCCAGCAGCCGCAATCCGGGAGGGGCCTCCTACAATGAGCAGTTCTTC. It is translated as CASSRNPGGASYNEQFF.

Many counts were recorded for this clonotype. The V gene is TRBV3-1, the J gene TRBJ1-1, with 10 nucleotides matching TRBD1. V gave up 0 bases and J gave up 0 bases; unmatched junction bases: 10. Germline V gene sequence: CDR1 LGHDT, CDR2 YNNKEL (reference sequence). The CDR3 loop spans 19 amino acids. The CDR3 bases are TGTGCCAGCAGCCAAGAAGGCAGAGACAGGGGGCATTTGAACACTGAAGCTTTCTTT. Translated, it gives CASSQEGRDRGHLNTEAFF.